This T cell receptor (beta chain) was identified in a study of shared clonotypes between healthy human individuals. V was clipped by 5 bases and J by 0 bases, with 11 bases between them. CDR3 length: 15 residues. Per germline, CDR1 SEHNR and CDR2 FQNEAQ (reference sequence). Overall study findings and caveats: In several donors, around 5% of naive CD4 clonotypes appeared in common.

With respect to this clone: What it binds is not known.

Produced via immunoSEQ multiplex PCR; TCRdb's table is partial and in-frame only. In the table there are more than 1.2 million clones, 98% of which are singletons. CD4+ cells underwent separation, giving CD45RA+ naive and CD45RA-negative memory subsets. This chain uses TRBV7-9 with TRBJ1-5; D call uncertain. This sequence originates from a man aged 25-45 years in good health. The sequenced sample was naive CD4+ T cells sorted from blood. Regarding subset: CD45RA+ positively selected. In DNA form, the CDR3 reads TGTGCCAGCAGCGAGGGAGGGTATAGCAATCAGCCCCAGCATTTT. Protein product: CASSEGGYSNQPQHF.